This TCR beta chain was profiled in a study of Ad26.COV2.S vaccination and SARS-CoV-2 variants. In the study overall: Ad26.COV2.S given intramuscularly, once or twice 56 days apart.

A note on this clone: Its antigen is not identified.

TCRdb's table, derived via immunoSEQ multiplex PCR, lists solely in-frame clones and lacks some. The data show 300,000 to 400,000 clones, about 90% seen once. Findings of the study overall: Vaccine recipients surpassed placebo recipients in spike-specific TCR breadth. The breadth of spike-specific CD8+ and CD4+ T cell responses after vaccination was reportedly substantial.

The treatment denotes: roughly 19 received Ad26.COV2.S at low or high dose, single or two shots; about five received placebo; per-sample allocation not given. Day 63 following the first vaccine or placebo injection was when the samples were taken. The CDR3 covers 20 residues. Trimming removed 3 bases from V and 2 bases from J; junction bases left unmatched: 11. Germline assignment: CDR1 LNHDA and CDR2 SQIVND (reference sequence). The J gene is TRBJ2-6, the V gene TRBV19; TRBD1 agrees at 12 bases. The origin of this receptor is a person aged 18-60 years who received the Ad26.COV2.S COVID-19 vaccine or a placebo. Sample: peripheral blood, taken in a trial of Ad26.COV2.S vaccine versus placebo. Here the CDR3 reads CASSMGQGAYIGPGANVLTF. The CDR3 DNA reads TGTGCCAGTAGTATGGGACAGGGGGCCTACATCGGTCCTGGGGCCAACGTCCTGACTTTC.